What follows are 21 T cell receptor beta chains derived from one specimen sequenced in a study of tumor-infiltrating lymphocytes in oesophageal squamous cell carcinoma. TCRdb re-analysed the reads in MiXCR, keeping a single row per CDR3 protein. Found here are 9,500 to 14,000 distinct CDR3 sequences, over 50% of them singletons; the top ten hold roughly three fifths. Specimen: blood. Receptors originate from a female donor with esophageal squamous cell carcinoma.

The chain recombines TRBV7-2 with TRBJ2-3; D tentatively reads TRBD1 or TRBD2 (6 bases each). The V and J ends lost 5 bases and 7 bases respectively, with 19 bases between them. Germline CDR1 and CDR2: SGHTA and FQGNSA. The CDR3 is made up of 15 amino acids. CDR3: CASSPSVGGGYTQYF. Written as DNA, the CDR3 is TGTGCCAGCAGCCCTTCCGTCGGGGGCGGATATACGCAGTATTTT.

This clonotype came up many times. This chain links TRBV6-1 with TRBJ2-5; D perhaps matches TRBD1 (6 bases). This CDR3 has 18 amino acids. The V end was cut by 6 bases, the J end by 11 bases, with 34 bases between. Germline V gives CDR1 MNHNS, CDR2 SASEGT. CDR3 nucleotide sequence: TGTGCCAGCAGGGGGGACACGGTCTCCTGGGGGTCCTACAATGAGCAGTACTTC. It encodes CASRGDTVSWGSYNEQYF.

CDR3 in amino acids: CASIRSGAWDEQFF. The CDR3 coding sequence is TGTGCCAGCATTAGGAGCGGGGCTTGGGATGAGCAGTTCTTC. V is TRBV7-1 and J is TRBJ2-7; 7 nucleotides line up with TRBD2. The J call is in doubt because the DNA end fits TRBJ2-1 better. TRBV7-1 qualifies as an ORF whose function is uncertain. The CDR3 runs 14 residues.

This clonotype is judged medium-sized. The chain employs TRBV7-2 and TRBJ2-1; 7 bases align to TRBD1. The CDR3 has 15 residues. Trimming at V came to 1 base and at J to 2 bases, leaving 2 bases not matched to a gene. Germline CDR1 is SGHTA and CDR2 is FQGNSA. CDR3 protein: CASSLGGQTYNEQFF. The CDR3 nucleotides are TGTGCCAGCAGCTTAGGGGGACAGACCTACAATGAGCAGTTCTTC.

The chain has TRBV5-6 and TRBJ2-1, with 10 bases fitting TRBD1. The junction had 8 bases not matched to a gene; V was cut back by 1 base and J by 10 bases. Germline values: CDR1 SGHDT, CDR2 YYEEEE. The CDR3 spans 15 residues. The CDR3 loop is CASSLRGQGIWEQFF. CDR3 bases: TGTGCCAGCAGCTTGAGGGGACAGGGGATTTGGGAGCAGTTCTTC.

This sequence joins TRBV7-2 and TRBJ2-5; D uncertain. Near its end, the DNA agrees better with TRBJ2-7, so the J call may be wrong. Germline CDR1 and CDR2: SGHTA and FQGNSA. CDR3 length: 14 amino acids. CDR3 bases: TGTGCCAGCAGCTTAGACCCAGTTACCTACGAGCAGTACTTC. Protein sequence: CASSLDPVTYEQYF.

This chain joins TRBV7-6 and TRBJ2-1; D gene ambiguous. The CDR3 is made up of 14 amino acids. Germline CDR1 reads SGHVS; CDR2 reads FNYEAQ. V was clipped by 2 bases and J by 7 bases, with 12 bases between them. The CDR3 is CASSLLGDSNEQFF. CDR3 DNA: TGTGCCAGCAGCTTACTCGGAGATTCGAATGAGCAGTTCTTC.

Only a few counts were recorded for this clonotype. This chain uses TRBV7-3 with TRBJ2-1, with D tentatively TRBD2 (6 bases). TRBJ2-7 matches the DNA end more closely, so the J call is doubtful. The CDR3 covers 13 residues. Germline V gives CDR1 SGHTA, CDR2 FQGTGA. The CDR3 region is CASSPGLANEQYF. The CDR3 bases are TGTGCCAGCAGTCCGGGACTGGCAAATGAGCAGTACTTC.

The chain joins TRBV6-6 to TRBJ2-3, with D unclear. CDR1 and CDR2 (germline): MNHNY, SVGAGI (reference sequence). Trimming removed 6 bases at V and 2 bases at J, with 12 bases between. This CDR3 region has 14 residues. CDR3 bases: TGTGCCAGCAGCCCTCAAGGGTACACAGATACGCAGTATTTT. Translating gives CASSPQGYTDTQYF.

The genes are TRBV11-2 and TRBJ2-3; tentative D call: TRBD2 (5 bases). The end of the DNA is better explained by TRBJ2-1, so the J call may be wrong. This CDR3 has 17 residues. Germline V gene sequence: CDR1 SGHAT, CDR2 FQNNGV. The CDR3 sequence: CASSLVPLSRAGNEQFF. The CDR3, as DNA: TGTGCCAGCAGCTTAGTTCCTCTCTCGAGGGCCGGCAATGAGCAGTTCTTC.

V is TRBV25-1 and J is TRBJ2-4, with a weak D call TRBD1 (6 bases). The DNA matches TRBJ2-1 better at its end, which makes the J call doubtful. CDR1 and CDR2 (germline): MGHDK, SYGVNS. The CDR3 covers 13 residues. CDR3 bases: TGTGCCAGCAGTGAATGGGGGCCCAATGAGCAGTTCTTC. Residues: CASSEWGPNEQFF.

The gene calls are TRBV5-6 and TRBJ1-5; no firm D call. Between the trimmed V and J ends, which lost 0 bases and 0 bases, there was a span of 7 bases. Germline V CDR1 and CDR2: SGHDT, YYEEEE. The CDR3 sequence is 15 residues long. The CDR3 DNA sequence: TGTGCCAGCAGCTTGGGCAGTCCTAGCAATCAGCCCCAGCATTTT. This gives the protein CASSLGSPSNQPQHF.

By proportion, this clonotype is medium-sized. Relative to the germline gene, one junction end is altered; a read error may explain this. The chain uses TRBV6-1 and TRBJ2-4, with D unclear. CDR1 MNHNS and CDR2 SASEGT come from the germline V gene. The CDR3 is 16 amino acids. The CDR3 reads CASSDLTAFGGSPLHF. The CDR3 coding sequence is TGTGCCAGCAGTGACCTAACCGCCTTTGGTGGTTCACCCCTCCACTTC.

The CDR3 protein is CASSLAGRGSTDTQYF. The CDR3 nucleotides are TGTGCCAGCAGCTTGGCGGGGCGAGGTAGCACAGATACGCAGTATTTT. The J gene is TRBJ2-3, the V gene TRBV7-2; tentative D call: TRBD2 (6 bases). This CDR3 spans 16 amino acids. Trimming cost V 3 bases and J 0 bases, with 13 bases left between them. The germline CDR1 and CDR2 sequences are SGHTA and FQGNSA.

This clonotype has more than one count but fewer than ten. This chain connects TRBV7-8 to TRBJ2-1, with a tentative D call TRBD2 (6 bases). The CDR3 extends over 15 amino acids. From germline, CDR1 is SGHVS and CDR2 FQNEAQ. The V gene lost 4 bases and the J gene lost 10 bases, with 20 bases spanning the gap. CDR3 in amino acids: CASSYLEGWVGEQFF. The CDR3 DNA sequence: TGTGCCAGCAGCTATTTGGAGGGATGGGTCGGGGAGCAGTTCTTC.

The V and J genes are TRBV10-3 and TRBJ2-7; 11 bases map to TRBD1. The DNA end is more similar to TRBJ2-1, so the J call may be wrong. CDR1 ENHRY and CDR2 SYGVKD come from the germline V gene. This CDR3 is built from 15 residues. The DNA for the CDR3 is TGTGCCATCAGTGGGACAGGGGGCGATAAGAATGAGCAGTTCTTC. It yields the protein CAISGTGGDKNEQFF.

This clonotype was picked up a small number of times. This chain uses TRBV6-1 with TRBJ1-5, with D perhaps matching TRBD1 (5 bases). The germline CDR1 and CDR2 sequences are MNHNS and SASEGT. Trimming took off 6 bases at V and 3 bases at J, with 9 bases between the two ends. The CDR3 consists of 13 residues. The DNA of the CDR3 is TGTGCCAGCAGAACAGGAAACAATCAGCCCCAGCATTTT. Translated: CASRTGNNQPQHF.

This clonotype occurred many times. The rearrangement uses TRBV6-1 and TRBJ1-5, with TRBD1 matching 9 bases. The CDR3 runs 17 residues. Germline-derived CDR1 and CDR2 are MNHNS and SASEGT. The J segment lost 2 bases and the V segment lost 6 bases, leaving 11 bases of the junction unmatched. The CDR3, as DNA: TGTGCCAGCAGGTCCAGGACAGGGGAGGTTGGCAATCAGCCCCAGCATTTT. It is translated as CASRSRTGEVGNQPQHF.

In this sample, this clonotype turned up a few times. The chain uses TRBV7-2 and TRBJ2-1, with D possibly TRBD2 on 6 matching bases. V dropped 0 bases and J dropped 7 bases, with 10 bases sitting between them. Germline CDR1 SGHTA, CDR2 FQGNSA. This CDR3 is built from 14 residues. The CDR3 DNA is TGTGCCAGCAGCTTAGCTGGGACTCTAAATGAGCAGTTCTTC. It is translated as CASSLAGTLNEQFF.

V usage is TRBV7-6 and J usage is TRBJ2-3; 8 nucleotides agree with TRBD1. The end of the DNA is better explained by TRBJ2-1, so the J call may be wrong. The CDR3 extends over 15 amino acids. CDR1 is SGHVS and CDR2 is FNYEAQ in the germline V gene. Written as DNA, the CDR3 is TGTGCCAGCAGCCCCAGACAGGGGTCCAGCAATGAGCAGTTCTTC. Residues: CASSPRQGSSNEQFF.

This clonotype occurred many times. V and J are TRBV28 and TRBJ1-2, with D possibly matching TRBD1 (6 bases). CDR1 is MDHEN, CDR2 SYDVKM, per germline. Trimming took 6 bases from V and 8 from J, leaving 10 bases between them. The CDR3 covers 11 residues. For the CDR3, the DNA is TGTGCCAGCAGGGACAGCGGCGGCTACACCTTC. It specifies CASRDSGGYTF.